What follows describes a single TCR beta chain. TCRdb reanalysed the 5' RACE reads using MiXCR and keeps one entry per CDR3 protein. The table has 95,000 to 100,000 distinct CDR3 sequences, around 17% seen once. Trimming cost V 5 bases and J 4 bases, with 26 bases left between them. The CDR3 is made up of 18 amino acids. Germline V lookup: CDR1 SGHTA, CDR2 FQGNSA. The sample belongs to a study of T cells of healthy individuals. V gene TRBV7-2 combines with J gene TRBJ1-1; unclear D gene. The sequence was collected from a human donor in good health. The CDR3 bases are TGTGCCAGCAGCCCCCGGGAAAGCCAACTACTAAGGAGCACTGAAGCTTTCTTT. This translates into CASSPRESQLLRSTEAFF. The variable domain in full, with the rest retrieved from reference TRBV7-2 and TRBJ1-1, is GAGVSQSPSNKVTEKGKDVELRCDPISGHTALYWYRQSLGQGLEFLIYFQGNSAPDKSGLPSDRFSAERTGGSVSTLTIQRTQQEDSAVYLCASSPRESQLLRSTEAFFGQGTRLTVV.